The rows below give T cell receptor beta chains drawn from one sample of a study of T cell changes during pregnancy in multiple sclerosis. Produced via immunoSEQ multiplex PCR; TCRdb's table is partial and in-frame only. The profile shows about 40,000 clones, approximately 94% of them singletons. Sequenced material: peripheral blood, taken in the third trimester of pregnancy. Receptor source: a female donor with multiple sclerosis, enrolled in a pregnancy study. CDR3s include the opening cysteine and the closing phenylalanine or tryptophan. D genes are given only for firm matches. Clone size appears in some rows only: once, few, many, or a class for an expanded clone.

abundance	v_gene	j_gene	d_gene	len	CDR3nt	CDR3aa
.	TRBV27	TRBJ2-5	.	14	TGTGCCAGCAGTTTCGCAGGGGAATCAGAGACCCAGTACTTC	CASSFAGESETQYF
.	TRBV28	TRBJ2-7	.	13	TGTGCCAGCAGTTTCGGGATCTCCTACGAGCAGTACTTC	CASSFGISYEQYF
.	TRBV20-1	TRBJ2-1	TRBD2	11	TGCACTCTGACTAGCTGGAATGAGCAGTTCTTC	CTLTSWNEQFF
.	TRBV27	TRBJ1-1	TRBD1	13	TGTGCCAGCAACTCATATCAGGGGGCTGAAGCTTTCTTT	CASNSYQGAEAFF
.	TRBV5-1	TRBJ2-7	TRBD1	12	TGCGCCAGCAGCGGGACAGGAGGCGAGCAGTACTTC	CASSGTGGEQYF
.	TRBV25-1	TRBJ1-1	TRBD1	15	TGTGCCAGCAGTGATAACAGGGGGTATAGTCCTGAAGCTTTCTTT	CASSDNRGYSPEAFF
.	TRBV7-2	TRBJ2-7	.	13	TGTGCCAGCAGCTTGAGAGACTCCTACGAGCAGTACTTC	CASSLRDSYEQYF
.	TRBV7-2	TRBJ2-3	TRBD2	15	TGTGCCAGCAGCCCCGCGGGAGGGAGGACAGATACGCAGTATTTT	CASSPAGGRTDTQYF
.	TRBV27	TRBJ2-1	TRBD1	17	TGTGCCAGCAGTTTAAACTTGGGACAGGGCGCTTACAATGAGCAGTTCTTC	CASSLNLGQGAYNEQFF
.	TRBV5-8	TRBJ1-4	.	16	TGTGCCAGCAGCTTGGTTACGAACAGCCGAAATGAAAAACTGTTTTTT	CASSLVTNSRNEKLFF
.	TRBV19	TRBJ2-2	.	15	TGTGCCAGTAGTATTATAGGGGGGAACACCGGGGAGCTGTTTTTT	CASSIIGGNTGELFF
few	TRBV7-9	TRBJ1-1	.	13	TGTGCCAGCAGCTTGACAGGGAACACTGAAGCTTTCTTT	CASSLTGNTEAFF
.	TRBV9	TRBJ1-1	TRBD1	15	TGTGCCAGCAGCGTAGAGAGGGGACAGGGCACTGAAGCTTTCTTT	CASSVERGQGTEAFF
.	TRBV11-3	TRBJ2-7	TRBD1	14	TGTGCCAGCAGCTTCCTACAGGGGGGTGCCGAGCAGTACTTC	CASSFLQGGAEQYF
once	TRBV5-6	TRBJ1-4	.	15	TGTGCCAGCAGCTTGTTCACAGAAGAAGAGGAAAAACTGTTTTTT	CASSLFTEEEEKLFF
.	TRBV5-1	TRBJ2-1	TRBD1	15	TGCGCCAGCAGCTTGGACCAGGGGGCATACAATGAGCAGTTCTTC	CASSLDQGAYNEQFF
.	TRBV30	TRBJ1-1	.	14	TGTGCCTGGAGTGTAATGGTTGGAGATATTGAAGCTTTCTTT	CAWSVMVGDIEAFF
.	TRBV5-1	TRBJ2-7	TRBD1	13	TGCGCCAGCAGCTCTACAGGGGCCGACGAGCAGTACTTC	CASSSTGADEQYF
.	TRBV6-1	TRBJ1-5	TRBD1	15	TGTGCCAGCAGTGGTGGGACAGGGGGAAACCAGCCCCAGCATTTT	CASSGGTGGNQPQHF
.	TRBV28	TRBJ2-1	.	16	TGTGCCAGCAGTTTAACTGGGCAGGGAAGGGGCAATGAGCAGTTCTTC	CASSLTGQGRGNEQFF
.	TRBV5-1	TRBJ2-7	.	12	TGCGCCAGCACTCCTGGAGGTGGGGAGCAGTACTTC	CASTPGGGEQYF
.	TRBV30	TRBJ2-7	TRBD1	13	TGTGCCTGGGCCGGACAGGGGGTCTACGAGCAGTACTTC	CAWAGQGVYEQYF
.	TRBV18	TRBJ1-1	.	14	TGTGCCAGCTCACCACCGGGCACCAACACTGAAGCTTTCTTT	CASSPPGTNTEAFF
.	TRBV5-4	TRBJ1-1	.	16	TGTGCCAGCAGCTTGGGGGACAAGGTCATGAACACTGAAGCTTTCTTT	CASSLGDKVMNTEAFF
.	TRBV18	TRBJ2-1	TRBD2	13	TGTGCCAGCTCACTTACTAGCGAGGTTGAGCAGTTCTTC	CASSLTSEVEQFF
.	TRBV6-5	TRBJ2-7	.	15	TGTGCCAGCAGTTACTCAGGGGAACGGACCTACGAGCAGTACTTC	CASSYSGERTYEQYF
.	TRBV28	TRBJ2-7	.	15	TGTGCCAGCAGTTCCAGGGCTCTTTCCCTCTACGAGCAGTACTTC	CASSSRALSLYEQYF
.	TRBV5-6	TRBJ1-2	.	14	TGTGCCAGCAGCCCTGGACAACAGGAGTATGGCTACACCTTC	CASSPGQQEYGYTF
.	TRBV7-9	TRBJ1-5	TRBD1	15	TGTGCCAGCAGCCCGACAGGGGCCGGGGATCAGCCCCAGCATTTT	CASSPTGAGDQPQHF
once	TRBV5-1	TRBJ1-2	.	12	TGCGCCAGCAGCCCGGAGGGGTCTGGCTACACCTTC	CASSPEGSGYTF
.	TRBV19	TRBJ2-5	.	13	TGTGCCAGTAAAGCAGCGAGTCAAGAGACCCAGTACTTC	CASKAASQETQYF
.	TRBV5-6	TRBJ2-7	TRBD1	13	TGTGCCAGCAGCAGGGGGCAGGGCCACGAGCAGTACTTC	CASSRGQGHEQYF
.	TRBV2	TRBJ1-3	.	16	TGTGCCAGCAAGGAGTCTCCGGGAGACTCTGGAAACACCATATATTTT	CASKESPGDSGNTIYF
.	TRBV27	TRBJ1-2	TRBD1	15	TGTGCCAGCAGTTTCCGACAGGGCTTATTGGATGGCTACACCTTC	CASSFRQGLLDGYTF
once	TRBV7-3	TRBJ2-5	TRBD2	15	TGTGCCAGCAGCTGGGGACTAGCGTTTGGTGAGACCCAGTACTTC	CASSWGLAFGETQYF
.	TRBV27	TRBJ1-2	.	14	TGTGCCAGCAGTTTATCAAGGGGAAGCTATGGCTACACCTTC	CASSLSRGSYGYTF
.	TRBV19	TRBJ1-6	TRBD1	14	TGTGCCACCAACGACAGGGGGCCTGGATCACCCCTCCACTTT	CATNDRGPGSPLHF
.	TRBV5-1	TRBJ2-2	TRBD1	16	TGCGCCAGCAGCTGGGGGGACAGGGGAGACACCGGGGAGCTGTTTTTT	CASSWGDRGDTGELFF
.	TRBV2	TRBJ2-3	TRBD2	18	TGTGCCAGCAGTTCACCGGCGGGACTAGCGGACGACACAGATACGCAGTATTTT	CASSSPAGLADDTDTQYF
.	TRBV7-8	TRBJ2-3	TRBD2	18	TGTGCCAGCAGCACAATGGGGTTACTAGCGGGAGGTGGGGATACGCAGTATTTT	CASSTMGLLAGGGDTQYF
once	TRBV28	TRBJ2-6	TRBD1	18	TGTGCCAGCATAAACCGGGACAGAGTACTCTCTGGGGCCAACGTCCTGACTTTC	CASINRDRVLSGANVLTF
.	TRBV7-2	TRBJ2-1	TRBD2	15	TGTGCCAGCAGCTTGACTAGCGGGAATTACAATGAGCAGTTCTTC	CASSLTSGNYNEQFF
.	TRBV4-1	TRBJ2-1	.	18	TGCGCCAGCAGCCAAGGTTTCGGGTTTTGGGGACTCAACAATGAGCAGTTCTTC	CASSQGFGFWGLNNEQFF
.	TRBV28	TRBJ1-1	TRBD1	15	TGTGCCAGCAGTCTTTCCACAGGGGGCTACACTGAAGCTTTCTTT	CASSLSTGGYTEAFF
.	TRBV14	TRBJ2-5	TRBD2	15	TGTGCCAGCAGCCAAGTTTCTAGCGGGAGAGGGACCCAGTACTTC	CASSQVSSGRGTQYF
.	TRBV5-1	TRBJ2-5	TRBD2	17	TGCGCCAGCAGCTTAAGGGCTAGCGGGGACCCGATCCATCCCCAGTACTTC	CASSLRASGDPIHPQYF
.	TRBV19	TRBJ2-7	TRBD2	14	TGTGCCAGTAGTATCGGACTAGCGGGGACCGAGCAGTACTTC	CASSIGLAGTEQYF
.	TRBV19	TRBJ1-3	.	13	TGTGCCAGTAGTCCAGGGCTCGGAAACACCATATATTTT	CASSPGLGNTIYF
.	TRBV5-6	TRBJ1-2	TRBD1	15	TGTGCCAGCGAGGAAGGACAGGGGGCGTACTATGGCTACACCTTC	CASEEGQGAYYGYTF
.	TRBV4-1	TRBJ2-3	.	19	TGCGCCAGCAGCCAAGAAGGTCGGAGTCAGGGACTGAGCACAGATACGCAGTATTTT	CASSQEGRSQGLSTDTQYF
few	TRBV10-3	TRBJ1-2	.	12	TGTGCCATCAGTTCAAGCAGGGTTGGCTACACCTTC	CAISSSRVGYTF
.	TRBV21-1	TRBJ1-2	.	15	TGTGCCAGCAGCTCCCGGGACAAGCCTAACTATGGCTACACCTTC	CASSSRDKPNYGYTF
.	TRBV28	TRBJ2-3	.	16	TGTGCCAGCAGTTCCCATACCTGGGAGTCCACAGATACGCAGTATTTT	CASSSHTWESTDTQYF
.	TRBV2	TRBJ1-2	.	14	TGTGCCAGCAGTGAATTAGAAGCTAACTATGGCTACACCTTC	CASSELEANYGYTF